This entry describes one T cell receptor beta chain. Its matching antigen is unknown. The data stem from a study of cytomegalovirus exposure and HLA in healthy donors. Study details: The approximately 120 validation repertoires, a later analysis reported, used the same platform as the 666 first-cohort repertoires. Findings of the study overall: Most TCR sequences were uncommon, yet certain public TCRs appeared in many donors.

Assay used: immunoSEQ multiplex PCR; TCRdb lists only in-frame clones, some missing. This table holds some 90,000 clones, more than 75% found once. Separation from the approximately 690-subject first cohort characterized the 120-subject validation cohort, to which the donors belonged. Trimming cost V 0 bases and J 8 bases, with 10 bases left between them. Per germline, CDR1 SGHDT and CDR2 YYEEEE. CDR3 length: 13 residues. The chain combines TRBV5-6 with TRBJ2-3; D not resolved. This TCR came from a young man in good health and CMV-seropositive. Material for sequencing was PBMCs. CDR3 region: CASSLDGFGTQYF. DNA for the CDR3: TGTGCCAGCAGCTTGGACGGGTTTGGTACGCAGTATTTT.